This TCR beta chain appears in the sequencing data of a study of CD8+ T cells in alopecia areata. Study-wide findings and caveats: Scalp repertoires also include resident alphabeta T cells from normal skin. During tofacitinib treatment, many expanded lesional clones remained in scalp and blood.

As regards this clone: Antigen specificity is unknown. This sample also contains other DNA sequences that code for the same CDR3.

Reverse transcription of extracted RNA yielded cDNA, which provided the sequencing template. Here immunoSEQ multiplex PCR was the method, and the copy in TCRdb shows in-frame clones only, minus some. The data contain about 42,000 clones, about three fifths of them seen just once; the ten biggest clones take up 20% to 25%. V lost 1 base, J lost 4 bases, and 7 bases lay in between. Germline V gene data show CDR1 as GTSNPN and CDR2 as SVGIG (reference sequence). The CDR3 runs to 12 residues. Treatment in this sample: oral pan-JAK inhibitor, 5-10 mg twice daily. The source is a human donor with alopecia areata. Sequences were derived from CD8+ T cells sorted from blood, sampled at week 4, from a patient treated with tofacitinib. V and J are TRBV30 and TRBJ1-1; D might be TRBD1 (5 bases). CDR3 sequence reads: CAWSGGTTEAFF. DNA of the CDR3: TGTGCCTGGAGTGGAGGGACCACTGAAGCTTTCTTT.